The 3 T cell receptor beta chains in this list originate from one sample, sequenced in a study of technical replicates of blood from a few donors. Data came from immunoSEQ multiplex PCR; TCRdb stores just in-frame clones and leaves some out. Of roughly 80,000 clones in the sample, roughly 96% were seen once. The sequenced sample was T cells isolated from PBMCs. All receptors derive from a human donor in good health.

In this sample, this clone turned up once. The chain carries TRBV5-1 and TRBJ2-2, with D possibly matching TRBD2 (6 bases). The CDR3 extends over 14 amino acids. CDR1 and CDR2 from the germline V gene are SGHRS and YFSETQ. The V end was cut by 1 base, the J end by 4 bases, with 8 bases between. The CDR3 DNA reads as TGCGCCAGCAGCTTGTTGGGAGGCACCGGGGAGCTGTTTTTT. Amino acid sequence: CASSLLGGTGELFF.

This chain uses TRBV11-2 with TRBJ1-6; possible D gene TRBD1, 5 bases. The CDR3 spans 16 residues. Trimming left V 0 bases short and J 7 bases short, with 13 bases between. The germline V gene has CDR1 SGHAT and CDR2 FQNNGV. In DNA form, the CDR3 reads TGTGCCAGCAGCTTAGATTCATGGGGCCTCAATTCACCCCTCCACTTT. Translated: CASSLDSWGLNSPLHF. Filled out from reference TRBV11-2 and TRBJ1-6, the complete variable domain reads EAGVAQSPRYKIIEKRQSVAFWCNPISGHATLYWYQQILGQGPKLLIQFQNNGVVDDSQLPKDRFSAERLKGVDSTLKIQPAKLEDSAVYLCASSLDSWGLNSPLHFGNGTRLTVT.

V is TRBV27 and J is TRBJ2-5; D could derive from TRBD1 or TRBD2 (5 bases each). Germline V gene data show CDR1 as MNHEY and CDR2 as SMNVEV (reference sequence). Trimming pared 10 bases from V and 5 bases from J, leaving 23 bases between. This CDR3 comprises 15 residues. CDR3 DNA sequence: TGTGCCACCAGGGCGAGAGGGATCGGTGTGGAGACCCAGTACTTC. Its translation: CATRARGIGVETQYF.